This TCR beta chain emerged from a study of T cell responses to AZD1222 COVID-19 vaccine. Study-level background: Investigators merged groups given second doses at roughly 4 or roughly 12 weeks.

This CDR3 spans 12 amino acids. CDR1 is DFQATT, CDR2 SNEGSKA, per germline (reference sequence). V trimming: 3 bases; J trimming: 8 bases; junction bases outside the gene matches: 5. Data came from immunoSEQ multiplex PCR; TCRdb stores just in-frame clones and leaves some out. The table lists more than 110,000 clones, 93% of them singletons, with less than 6.5% in the top ten. Broader study findings: Compared with day 0, the breadth and depth of the Spike-specific TCR repertoire rose significantly after two doses of AZD1222.

About this clone: What it binds is unknown.

This clonotype originated in an adult in good health. This specimen was peripheral blood, taken on day 0 of AZD1222 vaccination. The genes are TRBV20-1 and TRBJ1-2, with 8 bases that match TRBD1. This chain's CDR3 is CSASAGGAGYTF. The CDR3 DNA sequence: TGCAGTGCTAGTGCAGGGGGCGCCGGCTACACCTTC.